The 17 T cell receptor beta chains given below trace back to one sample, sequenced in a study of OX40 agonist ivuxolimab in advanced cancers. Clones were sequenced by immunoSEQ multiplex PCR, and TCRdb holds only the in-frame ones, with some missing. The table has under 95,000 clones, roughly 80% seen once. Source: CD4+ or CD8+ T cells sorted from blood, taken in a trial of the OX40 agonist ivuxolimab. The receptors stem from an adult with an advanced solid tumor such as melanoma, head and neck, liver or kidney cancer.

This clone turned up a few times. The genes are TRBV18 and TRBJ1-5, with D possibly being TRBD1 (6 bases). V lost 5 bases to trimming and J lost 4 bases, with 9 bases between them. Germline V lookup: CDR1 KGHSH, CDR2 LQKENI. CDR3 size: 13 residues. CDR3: CASSSDRNQPQHF. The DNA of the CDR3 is TGTGCCAGCTCATCCGACAGGAATCAGCCCCAGCATTTT.

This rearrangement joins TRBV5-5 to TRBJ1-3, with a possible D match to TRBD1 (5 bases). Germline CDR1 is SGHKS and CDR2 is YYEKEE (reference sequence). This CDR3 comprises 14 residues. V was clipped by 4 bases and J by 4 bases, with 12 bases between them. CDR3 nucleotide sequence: TGTGCCAGCAGCGCGGTCGGGGACGGAAACACCATATATTTT. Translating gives CASSAVGDGNTIYF. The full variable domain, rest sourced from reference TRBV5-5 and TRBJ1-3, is DAGVTQSPTHLIKTRGQQVTLRCSPISGHKSVSWYQQVLGQGPQFIFQYYEKEERGRGNFPDRFSARQFPNYSSELNVNALLLGDSALYLCASSAVGDGNTIYFGEGSWLTVV.

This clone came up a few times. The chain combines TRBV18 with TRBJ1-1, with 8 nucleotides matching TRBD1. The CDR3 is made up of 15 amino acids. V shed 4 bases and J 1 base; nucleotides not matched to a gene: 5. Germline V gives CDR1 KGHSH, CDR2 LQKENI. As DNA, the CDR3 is TGTGCCAGCTCACAGACACAGGGGGGGAACACTGAAGCTTTCTTT. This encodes CASSQTQGGNTEAFF.

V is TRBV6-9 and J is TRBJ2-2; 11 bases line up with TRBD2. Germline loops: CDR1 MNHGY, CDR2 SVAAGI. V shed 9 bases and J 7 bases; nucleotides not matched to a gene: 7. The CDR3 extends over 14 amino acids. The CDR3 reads CASPTSGADGELFF. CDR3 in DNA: TGTGCCAGTCCGACTAGCGGGGCTGACGGGGAGCTGTTTTTT.

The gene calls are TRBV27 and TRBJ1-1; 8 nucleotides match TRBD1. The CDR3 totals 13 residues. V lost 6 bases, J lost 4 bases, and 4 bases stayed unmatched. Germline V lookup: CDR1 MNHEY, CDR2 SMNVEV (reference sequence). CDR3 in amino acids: CASRLQGGTEAFF. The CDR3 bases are TGTGCCAGCAGACTACAGGGGGGCACTGAAGCTTTCTTT.

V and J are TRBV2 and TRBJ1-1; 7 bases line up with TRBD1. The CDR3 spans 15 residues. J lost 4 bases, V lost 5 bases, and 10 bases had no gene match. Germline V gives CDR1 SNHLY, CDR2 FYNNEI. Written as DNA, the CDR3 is TGTGCCAGCAGTCCGACAGGGATGGGGGGCACTGAAGCTTTCTTT. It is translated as CASSPTGMGGTEAFF.

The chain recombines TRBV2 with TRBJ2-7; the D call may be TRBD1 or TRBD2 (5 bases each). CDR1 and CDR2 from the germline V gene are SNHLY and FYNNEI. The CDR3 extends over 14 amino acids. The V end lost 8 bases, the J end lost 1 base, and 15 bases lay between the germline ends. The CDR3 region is CASQGRQASYEQYV. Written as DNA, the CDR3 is TGTGCCAGCCAGGGACGCCAAGCTTCCTACGAGCAGTACGTC.

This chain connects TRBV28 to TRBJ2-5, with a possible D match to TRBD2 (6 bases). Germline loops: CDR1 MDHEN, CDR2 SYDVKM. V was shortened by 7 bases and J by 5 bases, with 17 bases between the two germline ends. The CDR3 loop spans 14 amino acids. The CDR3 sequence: CASTMGRGRETQYF. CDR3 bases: TGTGCCAGCACCATGGGGCGGGGACGGGAGACCCAGTACTTC.

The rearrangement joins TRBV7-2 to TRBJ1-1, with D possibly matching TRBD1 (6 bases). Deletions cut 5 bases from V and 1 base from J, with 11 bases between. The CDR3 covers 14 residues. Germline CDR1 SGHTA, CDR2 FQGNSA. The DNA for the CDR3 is TGTGCCAGCAGCAAAAAGACAGGGAACACTGAAGCTTTCTTT. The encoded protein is CASSKKTGNTEAFF.

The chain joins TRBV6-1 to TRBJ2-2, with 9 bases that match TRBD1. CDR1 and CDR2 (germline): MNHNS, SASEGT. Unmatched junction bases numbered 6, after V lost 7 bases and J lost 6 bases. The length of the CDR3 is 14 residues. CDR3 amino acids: CASIFGQGPGELFF. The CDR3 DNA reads TGTGCCAGCATTTTTGGACAGGGGCCCGGGGAGCTGTTTTTT.

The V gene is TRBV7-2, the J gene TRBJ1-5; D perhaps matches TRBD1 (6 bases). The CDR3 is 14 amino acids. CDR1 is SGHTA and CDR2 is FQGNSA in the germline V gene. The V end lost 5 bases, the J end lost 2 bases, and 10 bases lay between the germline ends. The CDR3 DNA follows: TGTGCCAGCAGCATCAGGGGAGGCAATCAGCCCCAGCATTTT. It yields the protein CASSIRGGNQPQHF.

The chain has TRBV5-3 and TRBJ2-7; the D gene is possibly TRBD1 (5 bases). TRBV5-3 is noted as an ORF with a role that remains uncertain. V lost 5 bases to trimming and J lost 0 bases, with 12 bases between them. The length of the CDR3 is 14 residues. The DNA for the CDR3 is TGTGCCAGAAGGAGACAGTCCAGCTCCTACGAGCAGTACGTC. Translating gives CARRRQSSSYEQYV.

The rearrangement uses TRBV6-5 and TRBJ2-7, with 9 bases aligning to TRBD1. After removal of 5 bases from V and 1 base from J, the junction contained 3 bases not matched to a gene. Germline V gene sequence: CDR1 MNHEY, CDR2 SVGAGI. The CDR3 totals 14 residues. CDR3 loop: CASSRGQGSYEQYF. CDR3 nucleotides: TGTGCCAGCAGTCGAGGACAGGGGTCCTACGAGCAGTACTTC.

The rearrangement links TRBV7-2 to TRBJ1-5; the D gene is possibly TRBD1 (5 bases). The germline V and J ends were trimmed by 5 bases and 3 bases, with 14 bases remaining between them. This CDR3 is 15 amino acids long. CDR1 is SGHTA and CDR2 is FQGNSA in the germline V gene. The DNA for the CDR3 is TGTGCCAGCAGCCCGGCGGCAGGGTTCAATCAGCCCCAGCATTTT. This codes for CASSPAAGFNQPQHF.

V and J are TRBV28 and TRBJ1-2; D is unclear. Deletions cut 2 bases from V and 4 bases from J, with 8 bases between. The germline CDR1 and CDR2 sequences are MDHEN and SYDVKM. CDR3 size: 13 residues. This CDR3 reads CASSLPAFYGYTF. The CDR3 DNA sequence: TGTGCCAGCAGTTTACCGGCCTTCTATGGCTACACCTTC.

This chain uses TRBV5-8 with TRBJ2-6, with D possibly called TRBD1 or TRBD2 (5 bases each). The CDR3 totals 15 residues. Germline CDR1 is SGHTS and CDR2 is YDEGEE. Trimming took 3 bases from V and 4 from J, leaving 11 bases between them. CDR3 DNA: TGTGCCAGCAGCTCACCAGGGAGAGGGGCCAACGTCCTGACTTTC. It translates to CASSSPGRGANVLTF.

The CDR3 loop is CASSLGTGSNQPQHF. In DNA, the CDR3 is TGTGCCAGCAGCTTAGGGACAGGGAGCAATCAGCCCCAGCATTTT. This rearrangement joins TRBV7-6 to TRBJ1-5; 8 bases align to TRBD1. V lost 1 base to trimming and J lost 1 base; unmatched junction nucleotides: 0. CDR1 is SGHVS, CDR2 FNYEAQ, per germline. The length of the CDR3 is 15 residues.